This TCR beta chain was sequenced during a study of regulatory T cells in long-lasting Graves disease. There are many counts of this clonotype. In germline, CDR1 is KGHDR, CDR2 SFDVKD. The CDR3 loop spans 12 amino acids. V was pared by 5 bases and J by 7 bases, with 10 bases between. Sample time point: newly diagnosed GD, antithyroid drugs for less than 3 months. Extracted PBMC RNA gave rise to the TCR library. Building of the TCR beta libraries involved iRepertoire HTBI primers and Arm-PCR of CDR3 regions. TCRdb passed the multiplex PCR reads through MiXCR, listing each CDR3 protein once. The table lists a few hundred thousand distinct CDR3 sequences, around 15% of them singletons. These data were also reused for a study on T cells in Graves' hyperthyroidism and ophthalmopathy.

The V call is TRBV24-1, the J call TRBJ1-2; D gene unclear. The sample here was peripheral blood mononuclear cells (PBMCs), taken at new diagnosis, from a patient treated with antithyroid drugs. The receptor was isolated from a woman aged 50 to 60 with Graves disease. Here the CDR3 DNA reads TGTGCCACCAGTGGAGGTAGCGGTGGCTACACCTTC. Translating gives CATSGGSGGYTF.